This T cell receptor (beta chain) is drawn from a study of T cells after yellow fever vaccination. Study findings and constraints: Repertoires sorted by FACS could include abundant clonotypes that are contaminants from the bulk population. Once the booster was given, most primary-vaccination clones reappeared, at 95% to 97% for CD4 and approximately 88% for CD8. Clonotype sharing between CD4 and CD8 compartments was small.

The CDR3 covers 13 residues. V was cut by 7 bases and J by 4 bases, with 14 bases left in between. The germline gives CDR1 SNHLY, CDR2 FYNNEI. This clonotype was counted at least ten times. Its antigen is not known. 5'RACE template switching produced TCR cDNA carrying a universal primer site and UMIs. TCRdb analysed the 5' RACE reads with MiXCR anew, one entry per CDR3 protein. The repertoire includes 200,000 to 300,000 distinct CDR3 sequences, 10% to 15% of them detected once, and 0.4% to 0.55% sits in the top ten. The V and J genes are TRBV2 and TRBJ2-7, with D hard to call. This TCR came from a man in his thirties or forties who received the YFV17D yellow fever vaccine. The sequences come from CD4+ T cells sorted from PBMCs, collected 45 days after the yellow fever booster vaccination. The CDR3 coding sequence is TGTGCCAGCAAAGGTCAGCTTGATTACGAGCAGTACTTC. It is translated as CASKGQLDYEQYF.